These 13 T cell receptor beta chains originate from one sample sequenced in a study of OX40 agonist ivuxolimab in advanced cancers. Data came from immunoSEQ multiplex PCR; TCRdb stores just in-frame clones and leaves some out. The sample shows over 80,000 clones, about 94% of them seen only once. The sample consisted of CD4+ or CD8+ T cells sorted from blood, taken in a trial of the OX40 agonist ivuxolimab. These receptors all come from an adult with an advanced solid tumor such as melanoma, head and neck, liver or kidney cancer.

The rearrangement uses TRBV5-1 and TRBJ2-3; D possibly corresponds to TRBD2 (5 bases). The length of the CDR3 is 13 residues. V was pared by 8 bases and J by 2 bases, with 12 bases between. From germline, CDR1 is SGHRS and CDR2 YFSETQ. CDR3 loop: CASKTGSTDTQYF. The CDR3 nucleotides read TGCGCCAGTAAAACGGGATCCACAGATACGCAGTATTTT.

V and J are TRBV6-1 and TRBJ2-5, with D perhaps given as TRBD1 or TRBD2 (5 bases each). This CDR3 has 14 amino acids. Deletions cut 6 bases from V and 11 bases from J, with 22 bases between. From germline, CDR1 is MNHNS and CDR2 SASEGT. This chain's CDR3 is CASSGTYSQREQYF. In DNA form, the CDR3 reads TGTGCCAGCAGCGGGACCTACTCACAGAGGGAGCAGTACTTC.

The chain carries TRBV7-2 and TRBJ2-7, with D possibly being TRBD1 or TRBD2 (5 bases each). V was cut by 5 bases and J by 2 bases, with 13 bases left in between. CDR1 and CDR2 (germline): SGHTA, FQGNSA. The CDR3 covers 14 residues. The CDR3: CASSPRDGTYEQYF. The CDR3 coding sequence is TGTGCCAGCAGCCCCCGGGACGGTACCTACGAGCAGTACTTC.

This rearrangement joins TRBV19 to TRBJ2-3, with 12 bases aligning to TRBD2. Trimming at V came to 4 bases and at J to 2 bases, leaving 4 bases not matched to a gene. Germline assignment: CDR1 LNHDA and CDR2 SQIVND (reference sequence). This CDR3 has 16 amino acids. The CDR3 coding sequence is TGTGCCAGTAGTACCGGACTAGCGGGGTTCACAGATACGCAGTATTTT. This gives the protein CASSTGLAGFTDTQYF. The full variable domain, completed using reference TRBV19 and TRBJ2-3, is DGGITQSPKYLFRKEGQNVTLSCEQNLNHDAMYWYRQDPGQGLRLIYYSQIVNDFQKGDIAEGYSVSREKKESFPLTVTSAQKNPTAFYLCASSTGLAGFTDTQYFGPGTRLTVL.

CDR3 protein: CASSRNTGWDYEQYF. The CDR3 DNA is TGCGCCAGCAGCCGCAACACAGGTTGGGACTACGAGCAGTACTTC. The genes are TRBV5-1 and TRBJ2-7, with D maybe TRBD1 (5 bases). There are 15 residues in the CDR3. V shed 4 bases and J shed 3 bases, with 17 bases lying between them. The germline CDR1 and CDR2 sequences are SGHRS and YFSETQ.

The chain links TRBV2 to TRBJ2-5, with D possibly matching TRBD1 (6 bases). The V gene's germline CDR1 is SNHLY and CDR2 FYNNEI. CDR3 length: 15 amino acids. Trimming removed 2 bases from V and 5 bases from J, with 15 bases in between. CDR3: CASSEWGGGRETQYF. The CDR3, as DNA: TGTGCCAGCAGTGAATGGGGTGGGGGCAGGGAGACCCAGTACTTC.

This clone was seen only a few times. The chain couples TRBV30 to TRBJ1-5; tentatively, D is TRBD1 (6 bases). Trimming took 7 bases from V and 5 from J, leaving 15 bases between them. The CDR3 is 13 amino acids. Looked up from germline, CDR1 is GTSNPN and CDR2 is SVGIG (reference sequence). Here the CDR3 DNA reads TGTGCCTTCGCGGGGGCTGCCTATCAGCCCCAGCATTTT. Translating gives CAFAGAAYQPQHF.

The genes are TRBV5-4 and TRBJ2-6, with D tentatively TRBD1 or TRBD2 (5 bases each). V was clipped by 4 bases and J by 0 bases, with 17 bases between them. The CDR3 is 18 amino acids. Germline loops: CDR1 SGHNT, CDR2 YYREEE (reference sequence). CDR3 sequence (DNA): TGTGCCAGCAGCCCACCAAAGGGACGGAACTCTGGGGCCAACGTCCTGACTTTC. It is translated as CASSPPKGRNSGANVLTF.

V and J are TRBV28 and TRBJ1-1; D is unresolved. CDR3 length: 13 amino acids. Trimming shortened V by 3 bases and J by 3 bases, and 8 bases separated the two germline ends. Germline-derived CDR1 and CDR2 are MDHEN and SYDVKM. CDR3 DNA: TGTGCCAGCAGTTTCGCTGAACACACTGAAGCTTTCTTT. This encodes CASSFAEHTEAFF.

CDR3 sequence: CASSYVGREQYF. CDR3 bases: TGTGCCAGCAGTTACGTGGGTCGGGAGCAGTACTTC. The rearrangement joins TRBV6-6 to TRBJ2-7; D unclear. This CDR3 contains 12 residues. Trimming stripped 2 bases from V and 7 bases from J, with 9 bases between. CDR1 MNHNY and CDR2 SVGAGI come from the germline V gene (reference sequence).

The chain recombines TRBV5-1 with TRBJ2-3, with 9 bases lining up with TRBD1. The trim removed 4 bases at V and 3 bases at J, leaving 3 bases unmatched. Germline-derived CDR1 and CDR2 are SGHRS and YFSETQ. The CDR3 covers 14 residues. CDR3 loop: CASSGGQGTDTQYF. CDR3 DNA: TGCGCCAGCAGCGGGGGACAGGGAACAGATACGCAGTATTTT.

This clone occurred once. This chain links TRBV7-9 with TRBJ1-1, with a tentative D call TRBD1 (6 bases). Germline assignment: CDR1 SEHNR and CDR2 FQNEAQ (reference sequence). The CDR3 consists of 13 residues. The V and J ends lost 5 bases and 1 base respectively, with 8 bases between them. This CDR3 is CASSGQPNTEAFF. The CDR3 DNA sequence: TGTGCCAGCAGCGGACAGCCGAACACTGAAGCTTTCTTT. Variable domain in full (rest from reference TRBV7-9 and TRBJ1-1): DTGVSQNPRHKITKRGQNVTFRCDPISEHNRLYWYRQTLGQGPEFLTYFQNEAQLEKSRLLSDRFSAERPKGSFSTLEIQRTEQGDSAMYLCASSGQPNTEAFFGQGTRLTVV.

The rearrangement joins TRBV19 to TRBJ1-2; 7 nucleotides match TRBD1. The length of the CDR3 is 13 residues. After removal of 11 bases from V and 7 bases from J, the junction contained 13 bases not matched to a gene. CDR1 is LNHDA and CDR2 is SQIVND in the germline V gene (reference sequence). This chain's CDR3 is CASTEGASGGYTF. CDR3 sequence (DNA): TGTGCCTCAACGGAGGGGGCGAGTGGTGGCTACACCTTC.